The 26 T cell receptor beta chains reported below all come from one sample, sequenced in a study of T cell responses to AZD1222 COVID-19 vaccine. Libraries were prepared by immunoSEQ multiplex PCR; TCRdb keeps only in-frame clonotypes and omits some of them. The profile shows some 81,000 clones, 75% to 90% of them singletons. The input for sequencing was peripheral blood, taken 28 days after the second AZD1222 dose. These receptors were collected from an adult who received the AZD1222 COVID-19 vaccine.

The chain links TRBV6-5 to TRBJ1-6; possible D gene TRBD1, 6 bases. Deletions cut 7 bases from V and 6 bases from J, with 7 bases between. The CDR3 runs 12 residues. Germline lookup yields CDR1 MNHEY and CDR2 SVGAGI. CDR3 amino acids: CASIRGNSPLHF. In DNA, the CDR3 is TGTGCCAGCATCAGGGGTAATTCACCCCTCCACTTT.

The chain uses TRBV21-1 and TRBJ2-7; TRBD2, the table's D call, lacks a check against the DNA. TRBV21-1 is an annotated pseudogene. This CDR3 is 18 amino acids long. The CDR3 is CASSKTVGGGPSFGEQYF. The DNA for the CDR3 is TGTGCCAGCAGCAAAACGGTGGGAGGGGGTCCCAGTTTTGGCGAGCAGTACTTC.

This rearrangement joins TRBV6-7 to TRBJ1-6; D is uncertain. TRBV6-7 is classed as an ORF, of uncertain function. CDR3 length equals 15 residues. With 2 bases removed from V and 6 bases from J, the gap between germline ends came to 11 bases. The CDR3 DNA sequence: TGTGCCAGCAGTTACGTTCGGGGAGGTAATTCACCCCTCCACTTT. Its protein product is CASSYVRGGNSPLHF.

This clone was observed a single time. The rearrangement links TRBV7-8 to TRBJ1-1; D is unclear. Germline assignment: CDR1 SGHVS and CDR2 FQNEAQ. The V end lost 1 base, the J end lost 5 bases, and 11 bases lay between the germline ends. The CDR3 length is 14 residues. The CDR3 sequence: CASSLGTEVTEAFF. CDR3 in DNA: TGTGCCAGCAGCTTAGGGACGGAAGTAACTGAAGCTTTCTTT.

Only one count was recorded for this clone. V and J are TRBV30 and TRBJ1-4, with TRBD1 matching over 7 bases. There are 15 residues in the CDR3. Germline CDR1 GTSNPN, CDR2 SVGIG (reference sequence). Unmatched junction bases numbered 15, after V lost 7 bases and J lost 7 bases. The CDR3 loop is CASWSITGDGEKLFF. The DNA of the CDR3 is TGTGCCTCATGGAGTATTACAGGGGACGGTGAAAAACTGTTTTTT.

The chain joins TRBV28 to TRBJ1-5, with D unresolved. The CDR3 extends over 16 amino acids. Germline V gene sequence: CDR1 MDHEN, CDR2 SYDVKM. V lost 1 base and J 0 bases, leaving 10 bases between the germline ends. The CDR3 DNA sequence: TGTGCCAGCAGTTTATCTTGGAGATATAGCAATCAGCCCCAGCATTTT. Amino acids: CASSLSWRYSNQPQHF.

The V call is TRBV28, the J call TRBJ1-6; 7 nucleotides align to TRBD1. The ends lost 3 bases at V and 9 bases at J; junction bases unmatched: 8. Germline V gene sequence: CDR1 MDHEN, CDR2 SYDVKM. The CDR3 has 15 amino acids. The DNA of the CDR3 is TGTGCCAGCAGTTTCTTCGACAGGGAGGGTTCACCCCTCCACTTT. Translation: CASSFFDREGSPLHF.

The CDR3 DNA reads as TGTGCCAGCAGCCAAGAGCGGGACGCTATCCGATTTGGCTACACCTTC. Encoded protein: CASSQERDAIRFGYTF. This rearrangement joins TRBV14 to TRBJ1-2; maybe TRBD1 (5 bases). This CDR3 is built from 16 residues. Trimming took off 0 bases at V and 7 bases at J, with 18 bases between the two ends. CDR1 SGHDN and CDR2 FVKESK come from the germline V gene.

This clone has more than one count but fewer than ten. The chain recombines TRBV11-2 with TRBJ1-1; 8 bases agree with TRBD1. V was pared by 5 bases and J by 5 bases, with 10 bases of the junction left unmatched. Germline V gene lookup returns CDR1 SGHAT and CDR2 FQNNGV. The CDR3 totals 15 residues. The CDR3 region has the DNA TGTGCCAGCAGCCCCCGGACAGGGAAAAATACTGAAGCTTTCTTT. Protein: CASSPRTGKNTEAFF.

This clone was observed a handful of times. The chain joins TRBV29-1 to TRBJ2-7; D gene unclear. The CDR3 consists of 12 residues. Trimming left V 5 bases short and J 2 bases short, with 10 bases between. The germline CDR1 and CDR2 sequences are SQVTM and ANQGSEA. CDR3 nucleotide sequence: TGCAGCGTTAAACCGACCACCTACGAGCAGTACTTC. Protein: CSVKPTTYEQYF.

This clone was observed a single time. This chain connects TRBV28 to TRBJ1-5; D is unclear. This CDR3 spans 16 amino acids. Germline CDR1 is MDHEN and CDR2 is SYDVKM. Trimming shortened V by 3 bases and J by 1 base, and 13 bases separated the two germline ends. Here the CDR3 reads CASSFLRTGSNQPQHF. The CDR3, as DNA: TGTGCCAGCAGTTTCCTCAGGACCGGGAGCAATCAGCCCCAGCATTTT.

The chain recombines TRBV21-1 with TRBJ2-7; no DNA check was done on the table's D call, TRBD2. TRBV21-1 is annotated as a pseudogene. This CDR3 contains 17 residues. CDR3 amino acids: CASSKVPGEGIEDEQYF. The DNA of the CDR3 is TGTGCCAGCAGCAAAGTCCCAGGAGAGGGTATTGAGGACGAGCAGTACTTC.

The rearrangement joins TRBV19 to TRBJ2-2; unclear D gene. Germline V CDR1 and CDR2: LNHDA, SQIVND (reference sequence). The CDR3 consists of 13 residues. V lost 8 bases and J 6 bases, leaving 13 bases between the germline ends. CDR3 protein: CASARQAAGELFF. Here the CDR3 DNA reads TGTGCCAGTGCAAGGCAGGCAGCCGGGGAGCTGTTTTTT.

The chain links TRBV28 to TRBJ2-7; the D gene is possibly TRBD1 (6 bases). The CDR3 extends over 12 amino acids. Looked up from germline, CDR1 is MDHEN and CDR2 is SYDVKM. The V end was cut by 5 bases, the J end by 12 bases, with 17 bases between. CDR3 coding DNA: TGTGCCAGCAGTCTTTTAGTAGGACAGTCGTACTTC. This sequence encodes CASSLLVGQSYF. Supplemented by reference TRBV28 and TRBJ2-7, the full variable domain reads DVKVTQSSRYLVKRTGEKVFLECVQDMDHENMFWYRQDPGLGLRLIYFSYDVKMKEKGDIPEGYSVSREKKERFSLILESASTNQTSMYLCASSLLVGQSYFGPGTRLTVT.

This clone was picked up a small number of times. The chain recombines TRBV6-1 with TRBJ2-1; maybe TRBD1 (6 bases). With 5 bases removed from V and 7 bases from J, the gap between germline ends came to 15 bases. Germline V lookup: CDR1 MNHNS, CDR2 SASEGT. The CDR3 loop spans 14 amino acids. CDR3 DNA: TGTGCCAGCAGTTTAGCCGGGACATTGAATGAGCAGTTCTTC. It translates to CASSLAGTLNEQFF.

This clone occurred once. In nucleotides, the CDR3 is TGTGCCAGCAGCCGGAGGAACACTGAAGCTTTCTTT. Amino acids: CASSRRNTEAFF. V is TRBV5-5 and J is TRBJ1-1; D not certain. Trimming removed 4 bases at V and 1 base at J, with 5 bases between. The CDR3 spans 12 residues. Per germline, CDR1 SGHKS and CDR2 YYEKEE (reference sequence).

The rearrangement joins TRBV11-3 to TRBJ2-5; D is undetermined. V was clipped by 0 bases and J by 5 bases, with 4 bases between them. Germline CDR1 and CDR2: SGHNT and YENEEA. This CDR3 has 12 residues. Written as DNA, the CDR3 is TGTGCCAGCAGCTTAGATGCCGAGACCCAGTACTTC. The encoded protein is CASSLDAETQYF.

This sequence joins TRBV28 and TRBJ2-3; 8 bases align to TRBD1. CDR3 length: 13 amino acids. V shed 5 bases and J 4 bases; nucleotides not matched to a gene: 2. Looked up from germline, CDR1 is MDHEN and CDR2 is SYDVKM. CDR3 bases: TGTGCCAGCAGTGAGACAGGGGCAGATACGCAGTATTTT. It translates to CASSETGADTQYF.

The V call is TRBV24-1, the J call TRBJ2-2; D is undetermined. The germline CDR1 and CDR2 sequences are KGHDR and SFDVKD. Deletions cut 0 bases from V and 1 base from J, with 5 bases between. The CDR3 has 15 amino acids. CDR3 nucleotides: TGTGCCACCAGTGATTTGAGGTGGAACACCGGGGAGCTGTTTTTT. This encodes CATSDLRWNTGELFF.

This chain joins TRBV7-2 and TRBJ1-1, with unresolved D. This CDR3 comprises 14 residues. Trimming removed 5 bases at V and 1 base at J, with 11 bases between. Looked up from germline, CDR1 is SGHTA and CDR2 is FQGNSA. CDR3 protein: CASSPWTGNTEAFF. CDR3 bases: TGTGCCAGCAGCCCATGGACGGGGAACACTGAAGCTTTCTTT.

This chain links TRBV19 with TRBJ2-5, with 7 positions matching TRBD2. The CDR3 is 14 residues long. With V trimmed by 5 bases and J by 4 bases, 7 bases remained unmatched. Germline assignment: CDR1 LNHDA and CDR2 SQIVND (reference sequence). Here the CDR3 reads CASSVPGLRETQYF. The DNA of the CDR3 is TGTGCCAGTAGTGTGCCGGGACTACGAGAGACCCAGTACTTC.

The V and J genes are TRBV30 and TRBJ1-4; 8 nucleotides align to TRBD1. V lost 7 bases and J lost 3; bases outside the gene matches: 4. The CDR3 consists of 13 residues. The germline V gene has CDR1 GTSNPN and CDR2 SVGIG (reference sequence). The chain's CDR3 is CASQGAANEKLFF. The CDR3, as DNA: TGTGCCTCCCAGGGGGCGGCTAATGAAAAACTGTTTTTT.

The V call is TRBV5-5, the J call TRBJ2-1, with 10 bases identical to TRBD2. The CDR3 length is 16 residues. V was clipped by 0 bases and J by 7 bases; unmatched bases: 7. CDR1 is SGHKS, CDR2 YYEKEE, per germline (reference sequence). Here the CDR3 DNA reads TGTGCCAGCAGCTTGGTGCCTAGCGGGAGTGGTAATGAGCAGTTCTTC. It is translated as CASSLVPSGSGNEQFF.

The chain recombines TRBV30 with TRBJ1-5; 7 nucleotides agree with TRBD1. The CDR3 runs 19 residues. The V gene's germline CDR1 is GTSNPN and CDR2 SVGIG (reference sequence). Trimming took 2 bases from V and 1 from J; bases not matched to a gene: 17. The CDR3: CAWSRRLGDRGLSNQPQHF. The CDR3, as DNA: TGTGCCTGGAGTCGGAGGCTGGGGGACAGAGGCCTAAGCAATCAGCCCCAGCATTTT.

The chain recombines TRBV18 with TRBJ1-1; 7 bases align to TRBD1. Germline V gene sequence: CDR1 KGHSH, CDR2 LQKENI. Trimming cost V 6 bases and J 3 bases; bases outside gene matches: 4. This CDR3 is built from 13 residues. This CDR3 is CASSSDRDTEAFF. The DNA of the CDR3 is TGTGCCAGCTCGTCTGACAGGGACACTGAAGCTTTCTTT. Based on the CDR3 plus reference TRBV18 and TRBJ1-1, the full variable domain is NAGVMQNPRHLVRRRGQEARLRCSPMKGHSHVYWYRQLPEEGLKFMVYLQKENIIDESGMPKERFSAEFPKEGPSILRIQQVVRGDSAAYFCASSSDRDTEAFFGQGTRLTVV.

This sequence joins TRBV19 and TRBJ2-1; no reliable D call. V shed 0 bases and J shed 10 bases, with 13 bases lying between them. The CDR3 length is 14 residues. Germline V CDR1 and CDR2: LNHDA, SQIVND (reference sequence). In nucleotides, the CDR3 is TGTGCCAGTAGTATAGATTTTCAGCTTCGCGAGCAGTTCTTC. Its protein is CASSIDFQLREQFF.